These 18 T cell receptor beta chains share one sample of origin, sequenced in a study of OX40 agonist ivuxolimab in advanced cancers. The protocol was immunoSEQ multiplex PCR, while the TCRdb copy is restricted to in-frame clones and leaves out a portion. In the table there are about 45,000 clones, 75% to 85% of which are singletons. This material consisted of CD4+ or CD8+ T cells sorted from blood, taken in a trial of the OX40 agonist ivuxolimab. These receptors all come from an adult with an advanced solid tumor such as melanoma, head and neck, liver or kidney cancer.

The V gene is TRBV6-5, the J gene TRBJ2-2, with D tentatively TRBD1 or TRBD2 (5 bases each). CDR1 is MNHEY and CDR2 is SVGAGI in the germline V gene. V was cut by 7 bases and J by 6 bases, with 15 bases left in between. The CDR3 is made up of 14 amino acids. For the CDR3, the DNA is TGTGCCAGCAATTGGGACCGGCGGTCCGGGGAGCTGTTTTTT. This encodes CASNWDRRSGELFF.

The J gene is TRBJ2-7, the V gene TRBV6-5; TRBD1 matches at 7 bases. The CDR3 extends over 14 amino acids. CDR1 is MNHEY and CDR2 is SVGAGI in the germline V gene. J lost 3 bases, V lost 4 bases, and 6 bases had no gene match. CDR3: CASSLTRDSYEQYF. CDR3 nucleotides: TGTGCCAGCAGTTTAACCCGGGACAGCTACGAGCAGTACTTC.

V gene TRBV6-1 combines with J gene TRBJ2-1; D remains ambiguous. V was shortened by 5 bases and J by 4 bases, with 0 bases between the two germline ends. The CDR3 length is 10 residues. CDR1 and CDR2 from the germline V gene are MNHNS and SASEGT. CDR3 amino acids: CASSYNEQFF. The CDR3 nucleotides are TGTGCCAGCAGTTACAATGAGCAGTTCTTC.

This chain connects TRBV6-1 to TRBJ2-7; D gene ambiguous. The V end was cut by 7 bases, the J end by 2 bases, with 15 bases between. Germline CDR1 reads MNHNS; CDR2 reads SASEGT. The CDR3 sequence is 14 residues long. The CDR3 sequence: CASTYSGPPYEQYF. The CDR3, as DNA: TGTGCCAGCACCTATTCCGGCCCTCCCTACGAGCAGTACTTC.

The V and J genes are TRBV6-5 and TRBJ1-2, with 8 bases fitting TRBD1. In germline, CDR1 is MNHEY, CDR2 SVGAGI. V trimming: 5 bases; J trimming: 8 bases; junction bases outside the gene matches: 4. There are 12 residues in the CDR3. The CDR3 spells CASSPTGEGYTF. The CDR3 DNA follows: TGTGCCAGCAGTCCGACAGGGGAAGGCTACACCTTC.

The chain has TRBV11-2 and TRBJ2-1; no reliable D call. CDR3 length: 15 amino acids. V lost 3 bases, J lost 8 bases, and 17 bases lay in between. Per germline, CDR1 SGHAT and CDR2 FQNNGV. The CDR3 sequence is CASSLRSAASDEQFF. The CDR3 DNA follows: TGTGCCAGCAGCTTGCGGAGCGCCGCCAGTGATGAGCAGTTCTTC.

The chain couples TRBV7-2 to TRBJ2-2; D might be TRBD1 or TRBD2, each matching 6 bases. The V end lost 8 bases, the J end lost 2 bases, and 12 bases lay between the germline ends. This CDR3 is 14 amino acids long. The germline V gene encodes CDR1 SGHTA and CDR2 FQGNSA. This CDR3 is CASRPGANTGELFF. The CDR3 bases are TGTGCCAGCCGGCCGGGGGCCAACACCGGGGAGCTGTTTTTT.

The chain links TRBV5-1 to TRBJ1-2; 7 bases agree with TRBD1. Trimming cost V 3 bases and J 2 bases; bases outside gene matches: 4. Germline V gene lookup returns CDR1 SGHRS and CDR2 YFSETQ. This CDR3 spans 14 amino acids. The CDR3 sequence: CASSYLDRNYGYTF. DNA of the CDR3: TGCGCCAGCAGCTACCTGGACAGGAACTATGGCTACACCTTC.

This sequence joins TRBV7-9 and TRBJ2-3, with D tentatively TRBD1 or TRBD2 (6 bases each). The CDR3 covers 13 residues. CDR1 and CDR2 from the germline V gene are SEHNR and FQNEAQ (reference sequence). Trimming removed 7 bases from V and 2 bases from J, with 10 bases in between. For the CDR3, the DNA is TGTGCCAGCAAGGGGGGCCTCACAGATACGCAGTATTTT. Translating gives CASKGGLTDTQYF. The whole variable domain, filled in from reference TRBV7-9 and TRBJ2-3, reads DTGVSQNPRHKITKRGQNVTFRCDPISEHNRLYWYRQTLGQGPEFLTYFQNEAQLEKSRLLSDRFSAERPKGSFSTLEIQRTEQGDSAMYLCASKGGLTDTQYFGPGTRLTVL.

This chain joins TRBV5-6 and TRBJ2-3; 9 bases are a match to TRBD2. After removal of 3 bases from V and 8 bases from J, the junction contained 7 bases not matched to a gene. CDR3 length: 14 amino acids. Per germline, CDR1 SGHDT and CDR2 YYEEEE. The CDR3 sequence: CASSSRTSAFTQYF. CDR3 bases: TGTGCCAGCAGCTCCCGGACTAGCGCATTTACGCAGTATTTT.

V and J are TRBV6-6 and TRBJ2-7; 12 nucleotides match TRBD2. Germline-derived CDR1 and CDR2 are MNHNY and SVGAGI (reference sequence). Unmatched junction bases numbered 7, after V lost 6 bases and J lost 10 bases. This CDR3 contains 13 residues. The CDR3 loop is CASSLTSGGAQYF. CDR3 coding DNA: TGTGCCAGCAGCCTGACTAGCGGGGGAGCACAGTACTTC.

This chain links TRBV18 with TRBJ1-5; D unresolved. V gave up 4 bases and J gave up 5 bases, with 6 bases separating them. CDR3 size: 12 residues. The V gene's germline CDR1 is KGHSH and CDR2 LQKENI. The CDR3 sequence: CASSRTYQPQHF. The CDR3 DNA sequence: TGTGCCAGCTCACGGACGTATCAGCCCCAGCATTTT.

This clone was picked up one time. The chain carries TRBV27 and TRBJ1-5; D perhaps matches TRBD1 (5 bases). CDR1 and CDR2 (germline): MNHEY, SMNVEV (reference sequence). The CDR3 consists of 15 residues. V shed 5 bases and J shed 2 bases, with 13 bases lying between them. The CDR3 bases are TGTGCCAGCAGTGCCCGGGGGGATGGCAATCAGCCCCAGCATTTT. Amino acids: CASSARGDGNQPQHF.

The rearrangement links TRBV11-2 to TRBJ2-7, with D unclear. Trimming pared 4 bases from V and 9 bases from J, leaving 19 bases between. In germline, CDR1 is SGHAT, CDR2 FQNNGV. The CDR3 consists of 14 residues. CDR3 coding DNA: TGTGCCAGCAGCTCTACGGGCCTCTCCTTTGGGCAGTACTTC. Amino acids: CASSSTGLSFGQYF. Full variable domain (outside the CDR3, taken from reference TRBV11-2 and TRBJ2-7): EAGVAQSPRYKIIEKRQSVAFWCNPISGHATLYWYQQILGQGPKLLIQFQNNGVVDDSQLPKDRFSAERLKGVDSTLKIQPAKLEDSAVYLCASSSTGLSFGQYFGPGTRLTVT.

V is TRBV5-4 and J is TRBJ2-3, with TRBD2 identical over 8 bases. V lost 0 bases, J lost 2 bases, and 5 bases stayed unmatched. The CDR3 is 16 amino acids. CDR1 SGHNT and CDR2 YYREEE come from the germline V gene (reference sequence). CDR3 residues: CASSLVVAGNTDTQYF. The CDR3 DNA is TGTGCCAGCAGCTTGGTGGTAGCGGGGAACACAGATACGCAGTATTTT.

This chain joins TRBV28 and TRBJ2-7; 10 bases line up with TRBD2. J was trimmed by 3 bases and V by 3 bases; bases with no gene match: 8. This CDR3 comprises 16 residues. CDR1 is MDHEN, CDR2 SYDVKM, per germline. CDR3 bases: TGTGCCAGCAGTTTGTTCGGACTAGCGGCCATCTACGAGCAGTACTTC. Translating it yields CASSLFGLAAIYEQYF.

The chain couples TRBV19 to TRBJ2-6; D is ambiguous. Germline CDR1 reads LNHDA; CDR2 reads SQIVND (reference sequence). The CDR3 consists of 10 residues. The CDR3 sequence is CVAGANVLTF. CDR3 coding DNA: TGTGTAGCTGGGGCCAACGTCCTGACTTTC. Complete variable domain (other parts from reference TRBV19 and TRBJ2-6): DGGITQSPKYLFRKEGQNVTLSCEQNLNHDAMYWYRQDPGQGLRLIYYSQIVNDFQKGDIAEGYSVSREKKESFPLTVTSAQKNPTAFYLCVAGANVLTFGAGSRLTVL.

The rearrangement joins TRBV19 to TRBJ1-2, with D maybe TRBD1 (5 bases). Germline-derived CDR1 and CDR2 are LNHDA and SQIVND (reference sequence). This CDR3 comprises 15 residues. V was clipped by 6 bases and J by 6 bases, with 20 bases between them. CDR3 DNA sequence: TGTGCCAGTAGCCAAGGACTGGGGCAGTTTAATGGCTACACCTTC. Translating it yields CASSQGLGQFNGYTF.